This T cell receptor (beta chain) was documented in a study of CD8 T cells in Susac syndrome. Isolation of CD8+ and CD4+ T cells was performed negatively, whereas enrichment of TEMRA cells was done by FACS. An input of roughly 0.45 to 1 ug of RNA was subjected to reverse transcription using random hexamers. With immunoSEQ multiplex PCR, TCR beta CDR3 was amplified across 54 Vbeta and 13 Jbeta. TCRdb called the immunoSEQ multiplex PCR reads again in MiXCR, with one record for every CDR3 protein. The data show roughly 200,000 distinct CDR3 sequences, with approximately 93% seen just once and 0.1% held by the top ten. Germline V gene lookup returns CDR1 SQVTM and CDR2 ANQGSEA. J was trimmed by 4 bases and V by 5 bases; bases with no gene match: 5. This CDR3 is built from 14 residues.

The source material was CD4+ T cells from PBMCs. The chain has TRBV29-1 and TRBJ2-7; 13 nucleotides line up with TRBD2. This TCR was sampled from a human donor in good health. As DNA, the CDR3 is TGCAGCGTTTGGACTAGCGGGGGATTGTACGAGCAGTACTTC. Translating gives CSVWTSGGLYEQYF.